These 20 T cell receptor beta chains were all obtained from the same sample, sequenced in a study of T cells after yellow fever vaccination (dated by TCRdb to between 2017 and 2020). In the paper's terms, the treatment or condition label means: live attenuated yellow fever vaccine strain. The library was built by means of 5' RACE. Instrument used: Illumina HiSeq 2500. The public reads were reprocessed in TCRdb via fastp at Q25 and MiXCR, keeping in-frame beta chains. Every CDR3 protein is listed once, alongside the most common genes and DNA of its rows. The sample table lists tens of thousands of distinct CDR3 sequences, approximately 4% of them with a count of one. The ten top clones hold around 45% of the sample. The sample here was CD8+ T cells sorted from PBMCs, taken 5 days after the yellow fever booster vaccination. The receptors were sampled from a man aged 25-45 years who received the YFV17D yellow fever vaccine.

This clonotype has at least ten counts. The rearrangement links TRBV9 to TRBJ2-1; D possibly uses TRBD1 or TRBD2 (5 bases each). Trimming cost V 3 bases and J 4 bases, with 8 bases left between them. The CDR3 consists of 13 residues. From germline, CDR1 is SGDLS and CDR2 YYNGEE. The CDR3: CASSAGLYNEQFF. In DNA form, the CDR3 reads TGTGCCAGCAGCGCGGGGCTTTACAATGAGCAGTTCTTC. The entire variable domain, with the rest obtained from reference TRBV9 and TRBJ2-1, is as follows: DSGVTQTPKHLITATGQRVTLRCSPRSGDLSVYWYQQSLDQGLQFLIQYYNGEERAKGNILERFSAQQFPDLHSELNLSSLELGDSALYFCASSAGLYNEQFFGPGTRLTVL.

J is TRBJ2-7 and V is TRBV7-9; D not certain. The V end lost 7 bases, the J end lost 3 bases, and 7 bases lay between the germline ends. The CDR3 covers 11 residues. Looked up from germline, CDR1 is SEHNR and CDR2 is FQNEAQ (reference sequence). For the CDR3, the DNA is TGTGCCAGCACTCCGCACTACGAGCAGTACTTC. Protein product: CASTPHYEQYF.

This clonotype was seen many times. The V gene is TRBV15, the J gene TRBJ2-2; TRBD2 aligns across 10 bases. With V trimmed by 4 bases and J by 4 bases, 6 bases remained unmatched. Germline-derived CDR1 and CDR2 are LNHNV and YYDKDF (reference sequence). CDR3 length: 16 residues. CDR3 bases: TGTGCCACCAGCATGCGGACTAGCGGATTCACCGGGGAGCTGTTTTTT. This gives the protein CATSMRTSGFTGELFF.

In this sample, this clonotype turned up many times. The chain links TRBV19 to TRBJ2-1; no definite D call. CDR3 length equals 12 residues. CDR1 and CDR2 from the germline V gene are LNHDA and SQIVND (reference sequence). Here the CDR3 DNA reads TGTGCGACCAAAGAAGACGACAATGAGCAGTTCTTC. It encodes CATKEDDNEQFF.

This clonotype was detected many times. The chain links TRBV27 to TRBJ2-7; D is undetermined. Trimming left V 4 bases short and J 0 bases short, with 10 bases between. There are 14 residues in the CDR3. Looked up from germline, CDR1 is MNHEY and CDR2 is SMNVEV (reference sequence). The CDR3 here is CASSSGHSSYEQYF. CDR3 DNA: TGTGCCAGCAGTTCAGGTCACAGCTCCTACGAGCAGTACTTC.

This clonotype has a count of ten or more. V usage is TRBV28 and J usage is TRBJ1-3; the D is unclear. With 3 bases removed from V and 0 bases from J, the gap between germline ends came to 12 bases. Per germline, CDR1 MDHEN and CDR2 SYDVKM. This CDR3 has 16 amino acids. The CDR3 nucleotides are TGTGCCAGCAGTTTCGCCCACCCATCCTCTGGAAACACCATATATTTT. Protein: CASSFAHPSSGNTIYF.

This clonotype was recorded at least ten times. The chain uses TRBV6-5 and TRBJ2-3, with a weak D call TRBD1 (6 bases). CDR1 and CDR2 (germline): MNHEY, SVGAGI. Trimming took 0 bases from V and 6 from J, leaving 7 bases between them. The CDR3 runs 13 residues. CDR3 coding DNA: TGTGCCAGCAGTTACTCGAGGGGGGATACGCAGTATTTT. Translating gives CASSYSRGDTQYF.

This clonotype was counted many times. The V call is TRBV9, the J call TRBJ2-5; perhaps D is TRBD1 or TRBD2 (5 bases each). CDR1 and CDR2 from the germline V gene are SGDLS and YYNGEE. The V end was cut by 0 bases, the J end by 7 bases, with 16 bases between. The CDR3 spans 15 residues. CDR3 sequence reads: CASSVERGPRGTQYF. The CDR3 DNA reads TGTGCCAGCAGCGTAGAAAGGGGACCCCGGGGGACCCAGTACTTC.

This clonotype was counted at least ten times. The chain joins TRBV19 to TRBJ2-1, with 8 bases that match TRBD2. The CDR3 has 14 amino acids. Losses at the gene ends were 1 base for V and 7 bases for J; bases not matched to a gene: 3. Germline CDR1 reads LNHDA; CDR2 reads SQIVND (reference sequence). For the CDR3, the DNA is TGTGCCAGTAGTATAGGCGGGAGGACAAATGAGCAGTTCTTC. It codes for CASSIGGRTNEQFF.

This clonotype was counted ten times or more. V is TRBV25-1 and J is TRBJ2-7; no clear D. The V end lost 5 bases, the J end lost 6 bases, and 14 bases lay between the germline ends. This CDR3 comprises 13 residues. The germline V gene encodes CDR1 MGHDK and CDR2 SYGVNS. The CDR3 DNA is TGTGCCAGCAGTCTGCCAGGAAGCCCCGAGCAGTACTTC. It specifies CASSLPGSPEQYF.

Ten or more counts support this clonotype. V and J are TRBV20-1 and TRBJ2-7; a possible D gene is TRBD2 (6 bases). Germline lookup yields CDR1 DFQATT and CDR2 SNEGSKA (reference sequence). V shed 4 bases and J shed 4 bases, with 14 bases lying between them. The CDR3 runs to 13 residues. CDR3 in DNA: TGCAGTGCTACCACCGGGAGTTTATACGAGCAGTACTTC. Its protein is CSATTGSLYEQYF.

This clonotype was detected many times. The chain is built from TRBV20-1 and TRBJ2-7; D unclear. The CDR3 length is 14 residues. Germline values: CDR1 DFQATT, CDR2 SNEGSKA (reference sequence). Trimming took 6 bases from V and 3 from J, leaving 18 bases between them. The CDR3 protein is CSADGRPGDYEQYF. For the CDR3, the DNA is TGCAGTGCGGACGGCCGTCCAGGCGACTACGAGCAGTACTTC.

In its sample, this clonotype was seen many times. V usage is TRBV12-3 or TRBV12-4 and J usage is TRBJ2-2; a weak D match, TRBD2 (5 bases). The CDR3 is 13 residues long. The V and J ends lost 2 bases and 5 bases respectively, with 6 bases between them. For the CDR3, the DNA is TGTGCCAGCAGTTTATGGGAGACCGGGGAGCTGTTTTTT. Translating gives CASSLWETGELFF.

This clonotype has a count of ten or more. CDR3 DNA: TGTGCCAGCAGTGGGACTAGCGGGAAGGAGCAGTACTTC. This translates into CASSGTSGKEQYF. The rearrangement joins TRBV6-1 to TRBJ2-7, with 12 bases that match TRBD2. V was pared by 4 bases and J by 7 bases, with 2 bases of the junction left unmatched. There are 13 residues in the CDR3. Germline CDR1 reads MNHNS; CDR2 reads SASEGT.

This clonotype was recorded at least ten times. The chain's CDR3 is CSASLLGKSYEQYF. The DNA of the CDR3 is TGCAGTGCTAGTCTCCTAGGAAAATCCTACGAGCAGTACTTC. The chain carries TRBV20-1 and TRBJ2-7; D is unresolved. The CDR3 runs 14 residues. The germline V gene has CDR1 DFQATT and CDR2 SNEGSKA (reference sequence). V was shortened by 3 bases and J by 1 base, with 13 bases between the two germline ends.

This clonotype was recorded many times. V and J are TRBV23-1 and TRBJ1-5; TRBD1 is a possible D gene (5 bases). TRBV23-1 is an ORF; its function is uncertain. With 6 bases removed from V and 4 bases from J, the gap between germline ends came to 19 bases. CDR3 length: 16 amino acids. The CDR3 sequence is CASRAKNGRVNQPQHF. CDR3 DNA sequence: TGCGCCAGCAGAGCTAAAAATGGCAGGGTGAATCAGCCCCAGCATTTT.

This clonotype occurred many times. The chain employs TRBV11-2 and TRBJ2-1, with a possible D match to TRBD1 (6 bases). The V gene lost 1 base and the J gene lost 2 bases, with 12 bases spanning the gap. The CDR3 contains 16 residues. Germline CDR1 and CDR2: SGHAT and FQNNGV. CDR3 sequence (DNA): TGTGCCAGCAGCTTAGTCCCAGGGGAGCCCTACAATGAGCAGTTCTTC. This codes for CASSLVPGEPYNEQFF.

At least ten counts were recorded for this clonotype. The CDR3 loop is CASSLSSEGVLETQYF. In DNA form, the CDR3 reads TGCGCCAGCAGCTTGTCGAGCGAGGGAGTGTTAGAGACCCAGTACTTC. J is TRBJ2-5 and V is TRBV5-1, with D possibly TRBD2 on 5 matching bases. V lost 1 base and J lost 4, with 17 bases in between. The CDR3 covers 16 residues. CDR1 is SGHRS, CDR2 YFSETQ, per germline.

This clonotype was seen at least ten times. The chain uses TRBV5-1 and TRBJ2-7, with 13 bases lining up with TRBD2. V dropped 6 bases and J dropped 5; count of bases not matched to a gene: 5. The CDR3 is made up of 14 amino acids. Per germline, CDR1 SGHRS and CDR2 YFSETQ. The CDR3 DNA sequence: TGCGCCAGCACCGGGACTAGCGGGAACAACGAGCAGTACTTC. Encoded protein: CASTGTSGNNEQYF.

Many counts were recorded for this clonotype. The chain carries TRBV29-1 and TRBJ2-1; no reliable D call. Deletions cut 2 bases from V and 4 bases from J, with 6 bases between. The CDR3 sequence is 12 residues long. Germline-derived CDR1 and CDR2 are SQVTM and ANQGSEA. For the CDR3, the DNA is TGCAGCGTTGAACAAAGTTACAATGAGCAGTTCTTC. As protein: CSVEQSYNEQFF.